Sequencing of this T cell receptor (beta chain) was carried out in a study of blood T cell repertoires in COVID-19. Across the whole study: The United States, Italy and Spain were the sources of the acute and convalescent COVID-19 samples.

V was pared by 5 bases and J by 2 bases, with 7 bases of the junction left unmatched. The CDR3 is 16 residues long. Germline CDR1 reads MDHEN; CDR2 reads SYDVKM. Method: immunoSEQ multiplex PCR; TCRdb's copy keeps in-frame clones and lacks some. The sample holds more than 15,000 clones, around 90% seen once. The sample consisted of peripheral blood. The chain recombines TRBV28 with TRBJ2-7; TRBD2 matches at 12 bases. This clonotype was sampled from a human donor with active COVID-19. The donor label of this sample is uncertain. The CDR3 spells CASSLGTSGLTYEQYF. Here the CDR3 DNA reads TGTGCCAGCAGTCTGGGGACTAGCGGGCTGACCTACGAGCAGTACTTC.